This T cell receptor beta chain was captured by sequencing in a study of T cell repertoires in cytomegalovirus infection. Study overall: CMV epitopes used comprised recently identified HLA-C-restricted ones and well-studied HLA-B-restricted ones. TCR beta signatures that were public indicated CMV infection and matching HLA type.

Points on this clonotype: Its antigen remains unidentified.

CDR3 size: 16 residues. The V gene lost 3 bases and the J gene lost 0 bases, with 12 bases spanning the gap. CDR1 LNHDA and CDR2 SQIVND come from the germline V gene (reference sequence). A single record per CDR3 protein comes from TCRdb applying MiXCR to the reads. The sample has 700,000 to 850,000 distinct CDR3 sequences, approximately 32% seen once. Overall study results and limits: Cumulated frequencies of public TCR beta families served to identify carriers of CMV plus the relevant HLA. Clonotypes of TCR beta that were HLA-C-restricted and CMV-specific dominated the ex vivo response.

The receptor was isolated from a human donor in good health (CMV status not recorded). Some clones in this sample may be carry-over from other donors' samples. The source material was cultured CD8+ T cells from PBMCs, sampled from culture after CMV antigen stimulation. The rearrangement joins TRBV19 to TRBJ1-5; D uncertain. CDR3 protein: CASSIPTPYSNQPQHF. The CDR3 coding sequence is TGTGCCAGTAGTATTCCAACACCATATAGCAATCAGCCCCAGCATTTT. The full variable domain, completed using reference TRBV19 and TRBJ1-5, is DGGITQSPKYLFRKEGQNVTLSCEQNLNHDAMYWYRQDPGQGLRLIYYSQIVNDFQKGDIAEGYSVSREKKESFPLTVTSAQKNPTAFYLCASSIPTPYSNQPQHFGDGTRLSIL.